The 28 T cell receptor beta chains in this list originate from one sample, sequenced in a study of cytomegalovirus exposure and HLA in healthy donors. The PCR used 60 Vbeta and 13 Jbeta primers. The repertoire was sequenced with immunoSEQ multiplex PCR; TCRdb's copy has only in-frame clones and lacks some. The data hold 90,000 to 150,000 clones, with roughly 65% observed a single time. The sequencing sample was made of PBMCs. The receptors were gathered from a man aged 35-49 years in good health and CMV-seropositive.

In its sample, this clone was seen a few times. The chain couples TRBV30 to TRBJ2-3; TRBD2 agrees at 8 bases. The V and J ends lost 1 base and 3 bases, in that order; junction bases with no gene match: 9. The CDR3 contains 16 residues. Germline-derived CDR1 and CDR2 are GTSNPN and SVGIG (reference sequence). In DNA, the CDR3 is TGTGCCTGGAGTGGGGCGGGAGGAGGTGTTACAGATACGCAGTATTTT. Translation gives CAWSGAGGGVTDTQYF.

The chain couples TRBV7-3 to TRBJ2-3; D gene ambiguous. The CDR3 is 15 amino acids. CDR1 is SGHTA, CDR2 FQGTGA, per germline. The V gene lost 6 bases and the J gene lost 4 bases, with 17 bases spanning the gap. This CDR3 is CASSPQTGHADTQYF. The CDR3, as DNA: TGTGCCAGCAGTCCTCAGACTGGTCATGCAGATACGCAGTATTTT. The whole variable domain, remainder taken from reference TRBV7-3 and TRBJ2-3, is GAGVSQTPSNKVTEKGKYVELRCDPISGHTALYWYRQSLGQGPEFLIYFQGTGAADDSGLPNDRFFAVRPEGSVSTLKIQRTERGDSAVYLCASSPQTGHADTQYFGPGTRLTVL.

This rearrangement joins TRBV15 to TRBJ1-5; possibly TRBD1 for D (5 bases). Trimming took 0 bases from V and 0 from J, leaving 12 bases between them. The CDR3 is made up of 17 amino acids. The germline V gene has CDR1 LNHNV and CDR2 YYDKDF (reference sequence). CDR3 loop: CATSRDFGGVSNQPQHF. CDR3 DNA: TGTGCCACCAGCAGAGATTTCGGGGGAGTTAGCAATCAGCCCCAGCATTTT.

Written as DNA, the CDR3 is TGTGCCAGCAGCTTATGGACAGAAGAGACCCAGTACTTC. Translated, it gives CASSLWTEETQYF. V is TRBV5-6 and J is TRBJ2-5; the D gene is possibly TRBD1 (6 bases). V shed 2 bases and J shed 3 bases, with 8 bases lying between them. The CDR3 totals 13 residues. Germline V lookup: CDR1 SGHDT, CDR2 YYEEEE.

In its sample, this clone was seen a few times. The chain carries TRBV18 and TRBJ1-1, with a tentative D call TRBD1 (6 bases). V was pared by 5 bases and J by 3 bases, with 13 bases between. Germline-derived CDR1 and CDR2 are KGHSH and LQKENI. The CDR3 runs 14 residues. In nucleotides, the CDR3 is TGTGCCAGCTCAATCGCACAGGGCGACACTGAAGCTTTCTTT. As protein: CASSIAQGDTEAFF. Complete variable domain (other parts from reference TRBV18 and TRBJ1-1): NAGVMQNPRHLVRRRGQEARLRCSPMKGHSHVYWYRQLPEEGLKFMVYLQKENIIDESGMPKERFSAEFPKEGPSILRIQQVVRGDSAAYFCASSIAQGDTEAFFGQGTRLTVV.

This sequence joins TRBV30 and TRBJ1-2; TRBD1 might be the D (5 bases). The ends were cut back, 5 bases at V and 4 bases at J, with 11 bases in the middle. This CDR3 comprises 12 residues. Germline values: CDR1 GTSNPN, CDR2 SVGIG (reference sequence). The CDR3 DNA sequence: TGTGCCTGGGTTGACAGTCCCTATGGCTACACCTTC. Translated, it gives CAWVDSPYGYTF.

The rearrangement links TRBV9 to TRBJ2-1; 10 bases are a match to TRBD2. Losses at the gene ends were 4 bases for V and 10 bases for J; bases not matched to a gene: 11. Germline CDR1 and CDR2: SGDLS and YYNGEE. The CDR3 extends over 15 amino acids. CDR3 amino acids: CASSISSGRAGEQFF. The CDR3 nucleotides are TGTGCCAGCAGCATCTCGAGCGGGAGGGCCGGGGAGCAGTTCTTC. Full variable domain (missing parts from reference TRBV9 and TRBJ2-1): DSGVTQTPKHLITATGQRVTLRCSPRSGDLSVYWYQQSLDQGLQFLIQYYNGEERAKGNILERFSAQQFPDLHSELNLSSLELGDSALYFCASSISSGRAGEQFFGPGTRLTVL.

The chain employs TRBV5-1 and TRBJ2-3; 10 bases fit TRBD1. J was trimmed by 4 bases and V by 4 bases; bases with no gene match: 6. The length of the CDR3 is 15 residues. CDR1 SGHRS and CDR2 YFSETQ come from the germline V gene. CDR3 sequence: CASSNRDRGSDTQYF. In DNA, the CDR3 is TGCGCCAGCAGCAACCGGGACAGGGGATCAGATACGCAGTATTTT.

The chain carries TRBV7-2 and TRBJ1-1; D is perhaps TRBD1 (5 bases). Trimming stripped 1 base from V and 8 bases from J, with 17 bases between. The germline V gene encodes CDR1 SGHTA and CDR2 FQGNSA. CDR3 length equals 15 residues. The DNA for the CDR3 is TGTGCCAGCAGCTTAGTTGGGGTCACCGGGGGGGAAGCTTTCTTT. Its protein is CASSLVGVTGGEAFF.

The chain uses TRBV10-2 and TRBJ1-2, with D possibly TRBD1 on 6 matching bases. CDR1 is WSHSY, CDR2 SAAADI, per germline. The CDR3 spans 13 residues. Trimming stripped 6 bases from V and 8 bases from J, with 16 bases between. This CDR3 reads CASRRAGAGGYTF. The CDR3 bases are TGCGCCAGCAGGCGGGCAGGGGCTGGGGGCTACACCTTC.

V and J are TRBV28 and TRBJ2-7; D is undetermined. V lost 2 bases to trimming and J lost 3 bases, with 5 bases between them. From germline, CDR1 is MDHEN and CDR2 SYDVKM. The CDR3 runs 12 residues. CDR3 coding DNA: TGTGCCAGCAGTTTACAGTTCTACGAGCAGTACTTC. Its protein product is CASSLQFYEQYF.

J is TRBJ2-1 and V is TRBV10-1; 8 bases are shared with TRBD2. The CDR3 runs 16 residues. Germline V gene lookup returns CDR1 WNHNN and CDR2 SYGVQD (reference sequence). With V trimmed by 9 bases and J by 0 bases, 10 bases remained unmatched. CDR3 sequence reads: CASSRLSGSSYNEQFF. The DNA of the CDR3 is TGCGCCAGTTCGCGCTTAAGCGGGAGCTCCTACAATGAGCAGTTCTTC.

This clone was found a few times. CDR3 sequence (DNA): TGTGCCAGCAGCGCACTAGCGGGGGGCCGGGAGACCCAGTACTTC. It encodes CASSALAGGRETQYF. The chain uses TRBV11-2 and TRBJ2-5; 12 nucleotides line up with TRBD2. Trimming took 5 bases from V and 5 from J; bases not matched to a gene: 6. The CDR3 extends over 15 amino acids. Germline assignment: CDR1 SGHAT and CDR2 FQNNGV.

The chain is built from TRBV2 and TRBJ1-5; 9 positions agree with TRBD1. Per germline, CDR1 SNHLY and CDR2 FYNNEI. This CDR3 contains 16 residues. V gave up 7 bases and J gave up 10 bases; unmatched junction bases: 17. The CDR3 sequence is CASNFRDRERIGPQHF. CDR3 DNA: TGTGCCAGCAACTTCCGGGACAGGGAAAGGATTGGACCCCAGCATTTT.

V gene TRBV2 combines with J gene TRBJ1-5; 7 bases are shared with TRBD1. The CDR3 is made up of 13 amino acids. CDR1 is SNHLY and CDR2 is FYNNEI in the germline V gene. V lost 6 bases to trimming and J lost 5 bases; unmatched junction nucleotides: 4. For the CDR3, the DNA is TGTGCCAGCAGCCTAGACAGGGATCAGCCCCAGCATTTT. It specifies CASSLDRDQPQHF.

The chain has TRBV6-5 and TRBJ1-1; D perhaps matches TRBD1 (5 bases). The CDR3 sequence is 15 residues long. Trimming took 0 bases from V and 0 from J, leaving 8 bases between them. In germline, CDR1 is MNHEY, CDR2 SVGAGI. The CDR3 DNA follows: TGTGCCAGCAGTTACTCGCGGGGGATGAACACTGAAGCTTTCTTT. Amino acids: CASSYSRGMNTEAFF.

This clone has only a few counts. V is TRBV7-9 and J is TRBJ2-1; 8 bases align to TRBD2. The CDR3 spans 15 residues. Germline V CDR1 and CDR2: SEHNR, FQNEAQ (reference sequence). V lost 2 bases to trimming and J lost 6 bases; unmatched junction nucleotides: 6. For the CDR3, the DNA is TGTGCCAGCAGCTTACCCCTAGCGGGCGGCAATGAGCAGTTCTTC. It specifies CASSLPLAGGNEQFF.

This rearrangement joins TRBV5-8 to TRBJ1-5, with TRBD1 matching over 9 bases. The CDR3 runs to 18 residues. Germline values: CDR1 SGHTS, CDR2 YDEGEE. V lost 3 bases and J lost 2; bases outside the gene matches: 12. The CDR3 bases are TGTGCCAGCAGCTCTCCGGGACAGGGCTTCAACCGCAATCAGCCCCAGCATTTT. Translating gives CASSSPGQGFNRNQPQHF.

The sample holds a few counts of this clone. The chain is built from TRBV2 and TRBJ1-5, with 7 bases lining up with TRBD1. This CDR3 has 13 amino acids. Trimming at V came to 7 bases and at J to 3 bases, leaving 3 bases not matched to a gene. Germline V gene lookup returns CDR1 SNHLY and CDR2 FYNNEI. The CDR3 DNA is TGTGCCAGCACGGGACAGTTCAATCAGCCCCAGCATTTT. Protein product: CASTGQFNQPQHF.

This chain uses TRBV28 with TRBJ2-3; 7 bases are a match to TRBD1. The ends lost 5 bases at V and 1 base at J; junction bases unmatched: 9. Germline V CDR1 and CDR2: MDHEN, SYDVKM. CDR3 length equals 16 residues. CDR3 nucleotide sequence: TGTGCCAGCAGTCCTAACAGGGGCAAGGGCACAGATACGCAGTATTTT. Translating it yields CASSPNRGKGTDTQYF.

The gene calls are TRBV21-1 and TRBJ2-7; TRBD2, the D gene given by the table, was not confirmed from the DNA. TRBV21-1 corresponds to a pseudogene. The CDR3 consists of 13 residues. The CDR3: CASSGTSSLEQYF. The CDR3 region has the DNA TGTGCCAGCAGCGGGACTAGTAGTCTCGAGCAGTACTTC.

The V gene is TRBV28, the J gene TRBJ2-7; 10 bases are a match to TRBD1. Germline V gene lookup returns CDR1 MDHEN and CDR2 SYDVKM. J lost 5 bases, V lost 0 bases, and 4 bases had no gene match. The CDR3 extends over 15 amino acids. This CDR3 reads CASSLWTGGFHEQYF. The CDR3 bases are TGTGCCAGCAGTTTATGGACAGGGGGCTTCCACGAGCAGTACTTC.

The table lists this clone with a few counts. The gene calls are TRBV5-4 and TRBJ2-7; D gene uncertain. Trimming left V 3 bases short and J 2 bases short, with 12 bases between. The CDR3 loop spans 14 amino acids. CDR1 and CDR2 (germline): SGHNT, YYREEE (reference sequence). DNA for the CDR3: TGTGCCAGCAGCTCCCGACTGAGTACCTACGAGCAGTACTTC. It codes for CASSSRLSTYEQYF.

CDR3 DNA: TGTGCCAGCGACCCAGGGGCTGGAAACACCATATATTTT. This codes for CASDPGAGNTIYF. The chain employs TRBV18 and TRBJ1-3; tentative D call: TRBD1 (6 bases). V lost 8 bases and J lost 2, with 10 bases in between. The CDR3 has 13 amino acids. Looked up from germline, CDR1 is KGHSH and CDR2 is LQKENI.

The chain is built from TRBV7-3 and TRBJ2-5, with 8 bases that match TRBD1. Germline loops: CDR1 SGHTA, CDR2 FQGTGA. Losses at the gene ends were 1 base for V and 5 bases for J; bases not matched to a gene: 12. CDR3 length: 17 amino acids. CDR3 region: CASSLNSGAGQVETQYF. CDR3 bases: TGTGCCAGCAGCTTAAATAGTGGGGCGGGACAGGTCGAGACCCAGTACTTC. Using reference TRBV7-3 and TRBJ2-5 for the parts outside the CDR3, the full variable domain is GAGVSQTPSNKVTEKGKYVELRCDPISGHTALYWYRQSLGQGPEFLIYFQGTGAADDSGLPNDRFFAVRPEGSVSTLKIQRTERGDSAVYLCASSLNSGAGQVETQYFGPGTRLLVL.

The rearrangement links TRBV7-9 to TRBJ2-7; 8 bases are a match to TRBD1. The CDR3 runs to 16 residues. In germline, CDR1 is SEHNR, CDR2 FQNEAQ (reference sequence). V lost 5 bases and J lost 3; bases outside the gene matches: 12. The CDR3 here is CASSQSVRTGFYEQYF. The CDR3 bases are TGTGCCAGCAGCCAGTCCGTCCGGACAGGGTTCTACGAGCAGTACTTC.

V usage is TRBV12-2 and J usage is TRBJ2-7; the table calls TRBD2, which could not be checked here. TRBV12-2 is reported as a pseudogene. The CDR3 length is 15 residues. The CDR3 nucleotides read TGTGCAAGTCGCTTAGTCATTTCGGGAGAATTCGAGCAGTACTTC. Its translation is CASRLVISGEFEQYF.

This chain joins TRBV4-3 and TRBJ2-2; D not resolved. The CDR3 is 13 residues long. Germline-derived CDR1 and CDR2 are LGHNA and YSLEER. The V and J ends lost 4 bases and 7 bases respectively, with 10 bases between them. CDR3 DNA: TGCGCCAGCAGCCCCACAGCTTACGGGGAGCTGTTTTTT. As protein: CASSPTAYGELFF.